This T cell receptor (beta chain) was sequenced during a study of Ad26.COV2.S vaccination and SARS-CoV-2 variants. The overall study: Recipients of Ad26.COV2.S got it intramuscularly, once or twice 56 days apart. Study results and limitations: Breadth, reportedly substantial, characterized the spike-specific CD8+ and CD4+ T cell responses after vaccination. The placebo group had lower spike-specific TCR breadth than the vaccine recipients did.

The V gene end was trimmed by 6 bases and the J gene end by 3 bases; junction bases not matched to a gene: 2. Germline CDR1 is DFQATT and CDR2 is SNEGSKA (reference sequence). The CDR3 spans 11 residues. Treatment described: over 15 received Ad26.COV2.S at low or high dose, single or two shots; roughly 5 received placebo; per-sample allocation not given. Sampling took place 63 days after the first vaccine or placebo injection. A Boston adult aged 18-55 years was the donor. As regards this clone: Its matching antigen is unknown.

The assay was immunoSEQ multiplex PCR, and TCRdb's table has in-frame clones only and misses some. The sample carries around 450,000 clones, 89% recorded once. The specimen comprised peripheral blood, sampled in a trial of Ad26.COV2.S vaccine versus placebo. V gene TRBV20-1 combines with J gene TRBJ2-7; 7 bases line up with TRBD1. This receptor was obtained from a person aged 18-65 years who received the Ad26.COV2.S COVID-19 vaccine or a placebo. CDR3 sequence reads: CSARDSYEQYV. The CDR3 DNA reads TGCAGTGCCCGGGACAGCTACGAGCAGTACGTC.